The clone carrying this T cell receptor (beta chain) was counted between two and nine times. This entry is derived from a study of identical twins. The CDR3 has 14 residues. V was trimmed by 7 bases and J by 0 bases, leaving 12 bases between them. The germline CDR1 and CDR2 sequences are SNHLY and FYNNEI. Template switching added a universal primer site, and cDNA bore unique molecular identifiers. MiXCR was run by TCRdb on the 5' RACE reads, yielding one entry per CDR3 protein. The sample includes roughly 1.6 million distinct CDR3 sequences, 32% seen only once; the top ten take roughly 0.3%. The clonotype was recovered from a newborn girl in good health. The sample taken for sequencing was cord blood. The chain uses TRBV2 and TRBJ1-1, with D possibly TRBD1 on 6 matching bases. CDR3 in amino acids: CASTRTALNTEAFF. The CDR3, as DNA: TGTGCCAGCACCAGGACAGCCTTGAACACTGAAGCTTTCTTT.